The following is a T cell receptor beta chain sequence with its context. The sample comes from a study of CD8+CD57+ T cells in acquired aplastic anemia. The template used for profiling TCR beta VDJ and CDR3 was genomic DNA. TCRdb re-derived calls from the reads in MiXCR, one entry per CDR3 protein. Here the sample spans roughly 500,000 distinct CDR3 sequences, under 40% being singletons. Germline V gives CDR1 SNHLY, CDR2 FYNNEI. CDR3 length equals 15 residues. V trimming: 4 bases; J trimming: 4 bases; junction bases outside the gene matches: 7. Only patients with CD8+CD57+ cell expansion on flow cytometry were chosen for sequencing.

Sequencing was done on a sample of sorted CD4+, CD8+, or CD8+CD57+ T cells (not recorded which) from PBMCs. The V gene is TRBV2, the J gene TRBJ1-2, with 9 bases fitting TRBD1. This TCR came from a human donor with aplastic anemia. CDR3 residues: CASSAGTGQGYGYTF. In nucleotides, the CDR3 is TGTGCCAGCAGTGCTGGGACAGGGCAGGGCTATGGCTACACCTTC. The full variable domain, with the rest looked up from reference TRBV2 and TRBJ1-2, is EPEVTQTPSHQVTQMGQEVILRCVPISNHLYFYWYRQILGQKVEFLVSFYNNEISEKSEIFDDQFSVERPDGSNFTLKIRSTKLEDSAMYFCASSAGTGQGYGYTFGSGTRLTVV.